This T cell receptor (beta chain) was obtained from a study of blood T cell repertoires in COVID-19. About the study: Researchers got acute and convalescent COVID-19 samples from the United States, Italy and Spain. T cells, B-cell-depleted T cells, or PBMCs provided the cDNA or gDNA that served as material.

Trimming took off 5 bases at V and 0 bases at J, with 14 bases between the two ends. The CDR3 sequence is 16 residues long. CDR1 is SGHAT and CDR2 is FQNNGV in the germline V gene. Study processing details: Reference gene primer amplification in the assay estimated nucleated cell counts. Assay used: immunoSEQ multiplex PCR; TCRdb lists only in-frame clones, some missing. The V and J calls and clone size were taken over from that table, and D and trimming were inferred from the DNA. Here the sample spans 95,000 to 150,000 clones, approximately 85% being singletons. This clone has only a few counts. This TCR came from a human donor in a cohort sampled during active COVID-19. Sequencing used peripheral blood. The J gene is TRBJ1-3, the V gene TRBV11-2; D unresolved. The CDR3 DNA reads TGTGCCAGCAGCCTGATGCTGGCCCACTCTGGAAACACCATATATTTT. Translating it yields CASSLMLAHSGNTIYF.